This TCR beta chain was observed in a study of HIV-infected patients and healthy controls. The study, taken as a whole, reports: Compared with untreated HIV+ repertoires, healthy controls showed roughly threefold more distinct CDR3s and higher Shannon diversity. MAIT alpha-chain CDR3s were frequent in healthy controls, depleted in HIV+. Significant mean usage differences between HIV-infected patients and controls involved eight alpha and eight beta V genes.

Around 450 ng RNA was reverse transcribed with alpha and beta constant-region primers. Using multiplexing indices, alpha and beta chain libraries were generated apart by chain-specific third strand synthesis. Each molecule carried a 12-nucleotide identifier made of two joined random hexamers added before amplification. Using its own MiXCR run on the 5' RACE reads, TCRdb lists one record per CDR3 protein. The sample shows about 9,700 distinct CDR3 sequences, roughly 8% of them seen only once. This clonotype is medium-sized within its sample. What it binds is unknown. The germline V and J ends were trimmed by 3 bases and 4 bases, with 16 bases remaining between them. This CDR3 contains 16 residues. CDR1 and CDR2 (germline): ENHRY, SYGVKD. All unsorted peripheral T cells were captured because whole blood was used without fractionation.

The sequenced sample was blood. This TCR derives from an adult in good health. V is TRBV10-3 and J is TRBJ2-1, with a possible D match to TRBD2 (5 bases). As DNA, the CDR3 is TGTGCCATCAGTGATGTGAGTGGGGAGCTATACAATGAGCAGTTCTTC. Protein sequence: CAISDVSGELYNEQFF.